The present T cell receptor (beta chain) was sequenced within a study of cytomegalovirus exposure and HLA in healthy donors. Trimming pared 1 base from V and 2 bases from J, leaving 25 bases between. This CDR3 spans 20 amino acids. The V gene's germline CDR1 is PRHDT and CDR2 FYEKMQ (reference sequence). Points on this clone: Its antigen is still unknown.

Vbeta (60) and Jbeta (13) primers were used in the PCR. Produced via immunoSEQ multiplex PCR; TCRdb's table is partial and in-frame only. The table has roughly 150,000 clones, around 84% seen once. Whole-study results and caveats: Several of the most significant clusters appeared, in a later analysis, to be linked to common viral pathogens. In terms of immune exposure information, only CMV serostatus was available.

The specimen sequenced was PBMCs. The sequence derives from a boy between 2 and 15 years old in good health and CMV-seronegative. The chain uses TRBV13 and TRBJ2-3; TRBD2 might be the D (5 bases). The CDR3 nucleotides are TGTGCCAGCAGCTTAGAGCGGCTATTTGGGAGTACCAACCACACAGATACGCAGTATTTT. Protein product: CASSLERLFGSTNHTDTQYF.